A selection of T cell receptor beta chains follows, all from one sample in a study of beta chain features in type 1 diabetes. Some clones are missing from TCRdb's copy, which holds only in-frame ones; the method was immunoSEQ multiplex PCR. The sample records tens of thousands of clones, almost 65% being singletons. Sequenced sample: Tregs from blood. The receptor set was obtained from a woman aged 30 to 39 in good health. The CDR3 runs from the conserved cysteine through the conserved F or W.

v_call | cdr3_aa
TRBV30 | CAWSVRLADEKLFF
TRBV2 | CASSGTGTSTDTQYF
TRBV5-1 | CASSLPGFSGANVLTF
TRBV6-6 | CASSYSTTSYGYTF
TRBV29-1 | CSVTRGGDTGELFF
TRBV5-1 | CASSGGPSTAEQYF
TRBV7-6 | CASSLEPGQNQPQHF
TRBV29-1 | CSVEDPGLAGGRFF
TRBV30 | CAWSVVQGNQPQHF
TRBV5-1 | CASSLAGTSTDTQYF
TRBV11-1 | CASSFTSGRAYEQYF
TRBV20-1 | CSGDRGREQYF
TRBV25-1 | CASSDPNSVFSDTQYF
TRBV7-2 | CASSLDIVPGIQYF
TRBV29-1 | CSVEDRAGQPQHF
TRBV7-2 | CASSLRSGSRGDQFF
TRBV28 | CASIPARAWYEQYF
TRBV19 | CASSTTSGRAGDEQFF
TRBV28 | CASNRPGTRGEKLFF
TRBV9 | CASSPPGTSGTGTQYF
TRBV7-2 | CASSLQSLAGGSYNEQFF
TRBV6-6 | CASSPRGNTGELFF
TRBV29-1 | CSVEVWNTGELFF
TRBV6-6 | CASSKQGDNTEAFF
TRBV6-5 | CASSFLDRHYGYTF
TRBV18 | CASSPLAGAYNEQFF
TRBV9 | CASSVAAAGTRREQYF
TRBV11-2 | CASSLRGTGGRYIQYF
TRBV18 | CASSRTGYSNQPQHF
TRBV11-2 | CASSPVGLAAHNEQFF
TRBV18 | CASSNGPFSYEQYF
TRBV5-1 | CASSSPPGSFVGTEAFF
TRBV19 | CASRSPAGGDYQPQHF
TRBV6-6 | CASLSTSGPYNEQFF
TRBV29-1 | CSARAGPSQPQHF